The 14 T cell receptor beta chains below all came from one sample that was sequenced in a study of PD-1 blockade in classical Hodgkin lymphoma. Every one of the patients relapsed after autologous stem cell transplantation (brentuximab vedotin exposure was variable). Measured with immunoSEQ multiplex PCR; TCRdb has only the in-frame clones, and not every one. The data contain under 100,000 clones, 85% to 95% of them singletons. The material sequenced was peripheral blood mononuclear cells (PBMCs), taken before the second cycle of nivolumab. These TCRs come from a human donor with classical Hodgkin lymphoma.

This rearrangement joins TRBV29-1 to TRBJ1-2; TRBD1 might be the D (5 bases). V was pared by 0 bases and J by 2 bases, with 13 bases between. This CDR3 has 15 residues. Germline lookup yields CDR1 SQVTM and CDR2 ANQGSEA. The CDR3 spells CSVEDLGGNNYGYTF. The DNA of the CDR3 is TGCAGCGTTGAAGATCTTGGGGGGAACAACTATGGCTACACCTTC.

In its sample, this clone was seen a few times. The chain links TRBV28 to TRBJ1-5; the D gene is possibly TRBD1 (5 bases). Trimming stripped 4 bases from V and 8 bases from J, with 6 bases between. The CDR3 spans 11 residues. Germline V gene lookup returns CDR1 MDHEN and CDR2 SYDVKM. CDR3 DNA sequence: TGTGCCAGCAGTTCAGGGAAGCCCCAGCATTTT. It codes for CASSSGKPQHF.

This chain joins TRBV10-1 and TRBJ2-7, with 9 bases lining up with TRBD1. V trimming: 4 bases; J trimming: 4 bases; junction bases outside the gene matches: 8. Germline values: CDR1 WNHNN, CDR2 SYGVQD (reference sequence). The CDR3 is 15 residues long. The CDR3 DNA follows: TGCGCCAGCAGTGCCACCGGGACAGGGATTTACGAGCAGTACTTC. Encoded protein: CASSATGTGIYEQYF.

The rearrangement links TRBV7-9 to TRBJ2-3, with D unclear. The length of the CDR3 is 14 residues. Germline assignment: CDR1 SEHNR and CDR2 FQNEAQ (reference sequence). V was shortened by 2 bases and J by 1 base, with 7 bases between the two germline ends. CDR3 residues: CASSLSLGTDTQYF. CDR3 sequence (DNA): TGTGCCAGCAGCTTATCTCTTGGCACAGATACGCAGTATTTT.

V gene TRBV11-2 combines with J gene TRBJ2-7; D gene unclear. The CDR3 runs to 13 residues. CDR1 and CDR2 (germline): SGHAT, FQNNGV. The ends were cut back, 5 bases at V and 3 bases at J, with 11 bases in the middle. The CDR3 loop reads CASSPGRSYEQYF. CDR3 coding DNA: TGTGCCAGCAGCCCCGGACGGAGCTACGAGCAGTACTTC.

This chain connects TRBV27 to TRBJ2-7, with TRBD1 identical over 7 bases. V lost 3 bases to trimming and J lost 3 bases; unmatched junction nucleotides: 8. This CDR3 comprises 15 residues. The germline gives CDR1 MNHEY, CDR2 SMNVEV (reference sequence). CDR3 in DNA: TGTGCCAGCAGTTTGACTCAACAGGGGCGCTACGAGCAGTACTTC. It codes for CASSLTQQGRYEQYF.

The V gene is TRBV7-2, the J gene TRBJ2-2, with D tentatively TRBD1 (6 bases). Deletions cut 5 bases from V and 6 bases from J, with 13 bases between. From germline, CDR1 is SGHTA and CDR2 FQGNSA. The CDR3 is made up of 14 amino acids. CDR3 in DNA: TGTGCCAGCAGCATACAACAGGGTCCCGGGGAGCTGTTTTTT. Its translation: CASSIQQGPGELFF.

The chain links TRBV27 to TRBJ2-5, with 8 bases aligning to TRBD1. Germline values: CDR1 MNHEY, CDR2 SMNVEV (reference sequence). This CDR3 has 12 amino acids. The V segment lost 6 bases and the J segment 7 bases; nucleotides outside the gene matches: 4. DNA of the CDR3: TGTGCCAGCAGCTACAGGGGGATGACCCAGTACTTC. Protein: CASSYRGMTQYF.

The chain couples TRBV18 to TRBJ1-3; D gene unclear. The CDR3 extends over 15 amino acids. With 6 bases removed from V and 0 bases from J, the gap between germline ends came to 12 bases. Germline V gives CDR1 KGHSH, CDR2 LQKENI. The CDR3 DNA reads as TGTGCCAGCTCGTCTACGGCCAGCTCTGGAAACACCATATATTTT. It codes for CASSSTASSGNTIYF.

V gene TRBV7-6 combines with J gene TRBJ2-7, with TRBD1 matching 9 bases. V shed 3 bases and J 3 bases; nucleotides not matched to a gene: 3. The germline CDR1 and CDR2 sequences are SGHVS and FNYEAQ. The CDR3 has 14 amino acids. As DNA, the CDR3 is TGTGCCAGCAGCTTCGGGACAGGGAACTACGAGCAGTACTTC. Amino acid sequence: CASSFGTGNYEQYF.

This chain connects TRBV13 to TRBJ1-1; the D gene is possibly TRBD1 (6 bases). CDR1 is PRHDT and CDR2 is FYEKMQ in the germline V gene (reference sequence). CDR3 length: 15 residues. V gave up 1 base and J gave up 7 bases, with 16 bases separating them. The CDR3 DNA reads TGTGCCAGCAGCTTAGCCATACGCAGGGGTCTTGAAGCTTTCTTT. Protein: CASSLAIRRGLEAFF.

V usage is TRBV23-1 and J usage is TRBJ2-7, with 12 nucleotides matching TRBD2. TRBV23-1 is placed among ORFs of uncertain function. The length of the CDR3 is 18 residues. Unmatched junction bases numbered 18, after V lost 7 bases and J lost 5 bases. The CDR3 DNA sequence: TGCGCCAGCAAGGTAGGAAGACTAGCGGGAGTGCTAATCCACGAGCAGTACTTC. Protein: CASKVGRLAGVLIHEQYF.

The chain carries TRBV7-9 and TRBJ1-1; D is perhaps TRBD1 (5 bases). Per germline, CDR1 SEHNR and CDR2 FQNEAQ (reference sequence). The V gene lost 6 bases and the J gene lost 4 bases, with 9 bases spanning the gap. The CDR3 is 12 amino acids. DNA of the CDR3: TGTGCCAGCAGTGGGGCGAGCACTGAAGCTTTCTTT. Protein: CASSGASTEAFF.

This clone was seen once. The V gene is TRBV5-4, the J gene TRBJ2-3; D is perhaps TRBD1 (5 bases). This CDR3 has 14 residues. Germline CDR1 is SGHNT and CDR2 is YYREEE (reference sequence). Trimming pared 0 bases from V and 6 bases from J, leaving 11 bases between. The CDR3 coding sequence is TGTGCCAGCAGCTTGGGACAGCGCAGGGATACGCAGTATTTT. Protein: CASSLGQRRDTQYF.